Listed here is a single TCR beta chain. Donation came from healthy HIV-negative adults that had no recent acute infections or vaccinations. For sorted subsets, approximately 0.2 ug DNA per replicate equaled around 28,000 T cell genomes. Assay used: immunoSEQ multiplex PCR; TCRdb lists only in-frame clones, some missing. The data hold about 2,500,000 clones, with approximately 94% observed a single time. This sample was included in a study of shared clonotypes between healthy human individuals. Sample: naive CD4+ T cells sorted from blood. Subset defined: CD45RA+ positively selected. This receptor was obtained from a man aged 18-30 years in good health.

The CDR3 DNA is TGTGCCAGCAGCCCTGAGGGAGGTGGACAGACCCAGTACTTC. It codes for CASSPEGGGQTQYF. The chain recombines TRBV7-9 with TRBJ2-5; TRBD2 is a possible D gene (6 bases). Germline lookup yields CDR1 SEHNR and CDR2 FQNEAQ (reference sequence). The length of the CDR3 is 14 residues. V lost 5 bases, J lost 6 bases, and 16 bases lay in between.